This T cell receptor beta chain was identified in a study of OX40 agonist ivuxolimab in advanced cancers. Overall study: It was permissible to have had prior anti-PD-1, anti-PD-L1 or anti-CTLA-4 therapy, and about 40% had some.

General study points: CD8+ T cells (on average) carried more expanded clones than CD4+ T cells.

TCRdb keeps only in-frame clones here, not all; method: immunoSEQ multiplex PCR. The sample includes more than 60,000 clones, roughly four fifths seen only once; the top ten take nearly 4.5%. For this clone: Antigen unknown.

CDR1 is MNHEY, CDR2 SVGAGI, per germline. The junction had 6 bases not matched to a gene; V was cut back by 6 bases and J by 1 base. This CDR3 region has 15 residues. This sequence originates from an adult with an advanced solid tumor such as melanoma, head and neck, liver or kidney cancer. Sequenced material: CD4+ or CD8+ T cells sorted from blood, taken in a trial of the OX40 agonist ivuxolimab. The chain recombines TRBV6-5 with TRBJ2-7, with 10 bases that match TRBD1. The CDR3 loop is CASSSPGQGSYEQYF. DNA of the CDR3: TGTGCCAGCAGCTCCCCGGGACAGGGGTCCTACGAGCAGTACTTC.